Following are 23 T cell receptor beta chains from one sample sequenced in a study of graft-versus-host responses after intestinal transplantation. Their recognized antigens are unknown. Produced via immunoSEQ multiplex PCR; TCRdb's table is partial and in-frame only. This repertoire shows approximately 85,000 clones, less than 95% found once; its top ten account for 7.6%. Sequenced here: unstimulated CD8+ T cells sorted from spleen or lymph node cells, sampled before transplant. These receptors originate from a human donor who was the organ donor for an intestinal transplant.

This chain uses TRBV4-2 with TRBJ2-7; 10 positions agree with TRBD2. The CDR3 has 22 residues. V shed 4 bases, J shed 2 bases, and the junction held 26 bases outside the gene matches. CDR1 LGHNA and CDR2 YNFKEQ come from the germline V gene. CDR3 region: CASSPKGLASGSKFPLAYEQYF. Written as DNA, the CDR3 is TGTGCCAGCAGCCCAAAAGGGTTGGCTAGCGGGAGTAAATTTCCTCTCGCCTACGAGCAGTACTTC.

The CDR3 DNA is TGCAGCGTTGTAGGTTCTACAGCGGGACTAGCGGACTACAATGAGCAGTTCTTC. It yields the protein CSVVGSTAGLADYNEQFF. The genes are TRBV29-1 and TRBJ2-1; 11 positions agree with TRBD2. With 4 bases clipped from V and 3 bases from J, the junction kept 14 bases outside the gene matches. The CDR3 is 18 amino acids. Germline V lookup: CDR1 SQVTM, CDR2 ANQGSEA.

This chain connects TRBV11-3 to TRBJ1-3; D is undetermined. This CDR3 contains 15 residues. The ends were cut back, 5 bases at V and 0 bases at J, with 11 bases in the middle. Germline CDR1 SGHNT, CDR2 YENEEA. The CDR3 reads CASSQDDLSGNTIYF. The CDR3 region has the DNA TGTGCCAGCAGCCAAGATGATCTCTCTGGAAACACCATATATTTT. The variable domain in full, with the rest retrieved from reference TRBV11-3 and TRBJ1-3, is EAGVVQSPRYKIIEKKQPVAFWCNPISGHNTLYWYLQNLGQGPELLIRYENEEAVDDSQLPKDRFSAERLKGVDSTLKIQPAELGDSAVYLCASSQDDLSGNTIYFGEGSWLTVV.

The CDR3 DNA is TGCGCCAGCAGCCAAGCCGGACTAGCGGGAGGGGGAGGCAATGAGCAGTTCTTC. Translating it yields CASSQAGLAGGGGNEQFF. The chain uses TRBV4-1 and TRBJ2-1, with 15 bases aligning to TRBD2. The CDR3 has 18 amino acids. Germline V gene sequence: CDR1 MGHRA, CDR2 YSYEKL. V was pared by 1 base and J by 6 bases, with 7 bases of the junction left unmatched.

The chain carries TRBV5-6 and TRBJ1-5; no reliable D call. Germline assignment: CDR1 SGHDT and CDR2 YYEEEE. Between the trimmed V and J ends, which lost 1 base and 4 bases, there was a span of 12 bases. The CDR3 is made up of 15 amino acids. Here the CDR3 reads CASSLNLEPNQPQHF. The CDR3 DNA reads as TGTGCCAGCAGCTTGAATCTGGAACCGAATCAGCCCCAGCATTTT.

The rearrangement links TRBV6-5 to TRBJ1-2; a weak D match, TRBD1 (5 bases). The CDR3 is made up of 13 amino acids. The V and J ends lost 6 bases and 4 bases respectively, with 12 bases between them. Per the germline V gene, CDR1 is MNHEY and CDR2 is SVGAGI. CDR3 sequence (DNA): TGTGCCAGCAGCATGGGACGGGGCTATGGCTACACCTTC. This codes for CASSMGRGYGYTF.

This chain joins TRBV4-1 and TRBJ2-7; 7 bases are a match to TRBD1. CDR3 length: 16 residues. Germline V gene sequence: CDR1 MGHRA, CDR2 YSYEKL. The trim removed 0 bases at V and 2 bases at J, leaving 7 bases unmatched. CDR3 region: CASSQEWDSGAYEQYF. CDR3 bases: TGCGCCAGCAGCCAAGAGTGGGACAGTGGAGCCTACGAGCAGTACTTC.

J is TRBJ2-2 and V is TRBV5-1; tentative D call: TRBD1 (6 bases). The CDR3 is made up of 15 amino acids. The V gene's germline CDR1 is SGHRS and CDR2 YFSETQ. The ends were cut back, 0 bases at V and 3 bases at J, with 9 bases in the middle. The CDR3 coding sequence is TGCGCCAGCAGCTTGGACAGGGCGGACACCGGGGAGCTGTTTTTT. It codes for CASSLDRADTGELFF.

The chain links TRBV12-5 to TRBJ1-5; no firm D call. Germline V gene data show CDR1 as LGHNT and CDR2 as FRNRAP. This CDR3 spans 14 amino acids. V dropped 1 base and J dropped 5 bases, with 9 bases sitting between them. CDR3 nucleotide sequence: TGTGCTAGTGGTTTGGGCTTCAACGATCAGCCCCAGCATTTT. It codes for CASGLGFNDQPQHF. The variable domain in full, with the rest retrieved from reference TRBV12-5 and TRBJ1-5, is DARVTQTPRHKVTEMGQEVTMRCQPILGHNTVFWYRQTMMQGLELLAYFRNRAPLDDSGMPKDRFSAEMPDATLATLKIQPSEPRDSAVYFCASGLGFNDQPQHFGDGTRLSIL.

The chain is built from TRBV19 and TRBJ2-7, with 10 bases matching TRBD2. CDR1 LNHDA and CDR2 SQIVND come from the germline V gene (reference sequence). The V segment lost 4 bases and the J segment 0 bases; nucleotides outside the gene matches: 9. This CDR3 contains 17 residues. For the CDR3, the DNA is TGTGCCAGTAGTAACCTAGGGACTAGCGAGAGCTCCTACGAGCAGTACTTC. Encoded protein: CASSNLGTSESSYEQYF.

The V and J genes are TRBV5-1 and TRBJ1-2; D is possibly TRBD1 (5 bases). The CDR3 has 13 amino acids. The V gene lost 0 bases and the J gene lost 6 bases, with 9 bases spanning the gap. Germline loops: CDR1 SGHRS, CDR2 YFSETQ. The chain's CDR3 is CASSLDWGDGYTF. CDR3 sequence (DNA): TGCGCCAGCAGCTTGGATTGGGGGGATGGCTACACCTTC.

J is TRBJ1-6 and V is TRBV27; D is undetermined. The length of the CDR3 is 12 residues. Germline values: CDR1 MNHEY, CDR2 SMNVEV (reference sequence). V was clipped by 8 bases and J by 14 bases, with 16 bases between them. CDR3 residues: CASGPRPAALHF. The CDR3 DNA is TGTGCCAGCGGTCCTCGGCCGGCGGCCCTCCACTTT.

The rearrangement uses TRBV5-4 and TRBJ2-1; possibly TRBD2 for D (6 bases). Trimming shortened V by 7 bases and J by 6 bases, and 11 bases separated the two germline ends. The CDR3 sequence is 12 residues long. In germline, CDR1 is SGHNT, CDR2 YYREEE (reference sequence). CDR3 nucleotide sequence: TGTGCCAGCGCGCCCGGGGGCAATGAGCAGTTCTTC. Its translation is CASAPGGNEQFF.

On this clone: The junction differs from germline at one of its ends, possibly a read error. The CDR3 loop is CASSPGQGLQKGLF. CDR3 in DNA: TGTGCCAGCAGCCCGGGACAGGGGTTACAAAAGGGGCTATTC. The chain carries TRBV7-9 and TRBJ1-2; 10 nucleotides match TRBD1. Looked up from germline, CDR1 is SEHNR and CDR2 is FQNEAQ (reference sequence). The CDR3 sequence is 14 residues long.

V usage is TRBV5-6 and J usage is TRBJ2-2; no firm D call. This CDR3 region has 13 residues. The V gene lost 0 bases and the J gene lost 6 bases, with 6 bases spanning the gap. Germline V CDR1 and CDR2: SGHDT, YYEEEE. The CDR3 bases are TGTGCCAGCAGCTTGGGGGGTGCCGGGGAGCTGTTTTTT. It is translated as CASSLGGAGELFF.

The CDR3 protein is CASSVSGGDTGELFF. CDR3 in DNA: TGTGCCAGCAGCGTCTCAGGGGGCGATACCGGGGAGCTGTTTTTT. The chain carries TRBV9 and TRBJ2-2; TRBD1 matches 8 bases. Per the germline V gene, CDR1 is SGDLS and CDR2 is YYNGEE. The V gene end was trimmed by 2 bases and the J gene end by 5 bases; junction bases not matched to a gene: 5. The CDR3 sequence is 15 residues long.

The CDR3 coding sequence is TGTGCCAGCAGCTTAGGTTTCGAGAACACTGAAGCTTTCTTT. Amino acid sequence: CASSLGFENTEAFF. The chain carries TRBV7-6 and TRBJ1-1; D unresolved. Between the trimmed V and J ends, which lost 1 base and 1 base, there was a span of 7 bases. Germline V gene lookup returns CDR1 SGHVS and CDR2 FNYEAQ. This CDR3 has 14 amino acids.

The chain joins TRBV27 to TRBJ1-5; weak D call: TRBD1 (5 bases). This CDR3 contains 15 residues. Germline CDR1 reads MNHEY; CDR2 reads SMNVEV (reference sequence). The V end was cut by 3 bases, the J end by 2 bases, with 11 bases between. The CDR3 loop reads CASSFGGLGNQPQHF. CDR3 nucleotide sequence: TGTGCCAGCAGTTTTGGGGGTTTGGGCAATCAGCCCCAGCATTTT.

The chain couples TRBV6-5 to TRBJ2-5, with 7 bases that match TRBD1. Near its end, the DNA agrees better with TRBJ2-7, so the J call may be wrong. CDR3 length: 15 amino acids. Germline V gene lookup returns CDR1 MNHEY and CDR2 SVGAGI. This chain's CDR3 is CASSYAQGQTYEQYF. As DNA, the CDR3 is TGTGCCAGCAGTTACGCACAGGGACAGACCTACGAGCAGTACTTC.

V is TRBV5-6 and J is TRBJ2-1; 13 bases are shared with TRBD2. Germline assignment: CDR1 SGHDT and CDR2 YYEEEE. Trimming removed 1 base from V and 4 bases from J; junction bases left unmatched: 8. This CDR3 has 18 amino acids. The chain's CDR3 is CASSLSYPGLAGYNEQFF. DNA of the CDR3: TGTGCCAGCAGCTTGAGCTATCCGGGACTAGCGGGGTACAATGAGCAGTTCTTC.

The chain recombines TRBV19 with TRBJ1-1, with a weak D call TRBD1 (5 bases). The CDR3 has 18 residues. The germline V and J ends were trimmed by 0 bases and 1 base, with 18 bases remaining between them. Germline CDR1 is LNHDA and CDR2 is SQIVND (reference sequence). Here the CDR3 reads CASSIDLRGGAQNTEAFF. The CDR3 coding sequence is TGTGCCAGTAGTATAGATCTGCGGGGCGGAGCGCAGAACACTGAAGCTTTCTTT.

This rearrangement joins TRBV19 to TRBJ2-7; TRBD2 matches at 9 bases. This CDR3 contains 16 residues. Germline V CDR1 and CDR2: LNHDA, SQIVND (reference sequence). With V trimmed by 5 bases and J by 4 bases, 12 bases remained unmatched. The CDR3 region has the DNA TGTGCCAGTAGTCCCGGGACTAGCTTGAGCATATACGAGCAGTACTTC. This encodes CASSPGTSLSIYEQYF.

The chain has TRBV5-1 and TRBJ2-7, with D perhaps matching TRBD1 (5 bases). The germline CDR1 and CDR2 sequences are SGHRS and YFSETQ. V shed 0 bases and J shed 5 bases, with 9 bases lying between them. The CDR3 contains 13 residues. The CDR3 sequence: CASSLVQGDEQYF. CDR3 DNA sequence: TGCGCCAGCAGCTTGGTGCAGGGCGACGAGCAGTACTTC.